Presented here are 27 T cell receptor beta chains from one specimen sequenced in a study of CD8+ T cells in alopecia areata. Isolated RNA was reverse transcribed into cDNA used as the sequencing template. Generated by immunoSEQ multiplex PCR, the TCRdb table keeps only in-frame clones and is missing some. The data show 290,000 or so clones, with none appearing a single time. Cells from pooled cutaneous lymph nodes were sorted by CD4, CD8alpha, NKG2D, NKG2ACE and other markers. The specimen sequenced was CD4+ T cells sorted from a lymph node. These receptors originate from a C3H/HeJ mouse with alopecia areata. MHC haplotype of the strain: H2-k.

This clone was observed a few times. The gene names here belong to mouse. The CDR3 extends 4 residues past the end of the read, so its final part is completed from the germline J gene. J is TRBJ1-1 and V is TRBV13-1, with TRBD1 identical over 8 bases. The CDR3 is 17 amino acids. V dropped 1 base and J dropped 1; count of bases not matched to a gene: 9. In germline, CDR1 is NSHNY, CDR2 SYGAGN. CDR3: CASSDPPVDRGNTEVFF. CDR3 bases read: TGTGCCAGCAGTGATCCCCCCGTAGACAGGGGAAACACA.

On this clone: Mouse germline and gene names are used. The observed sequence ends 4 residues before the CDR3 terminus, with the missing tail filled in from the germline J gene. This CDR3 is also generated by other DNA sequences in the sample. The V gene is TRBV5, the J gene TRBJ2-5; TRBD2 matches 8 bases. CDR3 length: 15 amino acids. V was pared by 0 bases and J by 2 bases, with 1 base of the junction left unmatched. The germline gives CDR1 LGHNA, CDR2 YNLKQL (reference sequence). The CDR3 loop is CASSQEGGPQDTQYF. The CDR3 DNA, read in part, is TGTGCCAGCAGCCAAGAGGGGGGGCCCCAAGAC.

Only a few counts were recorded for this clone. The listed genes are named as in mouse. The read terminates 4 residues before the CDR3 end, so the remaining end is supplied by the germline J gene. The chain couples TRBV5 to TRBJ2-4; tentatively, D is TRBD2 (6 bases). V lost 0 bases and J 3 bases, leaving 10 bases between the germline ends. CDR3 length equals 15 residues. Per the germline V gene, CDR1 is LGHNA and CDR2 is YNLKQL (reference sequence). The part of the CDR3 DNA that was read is TGTGCCAGCAGCCAAGATTCTGGGGTCCAAAAC. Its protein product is CASSQDSGVQN. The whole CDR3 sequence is CASSQDSGVQNTLYF.

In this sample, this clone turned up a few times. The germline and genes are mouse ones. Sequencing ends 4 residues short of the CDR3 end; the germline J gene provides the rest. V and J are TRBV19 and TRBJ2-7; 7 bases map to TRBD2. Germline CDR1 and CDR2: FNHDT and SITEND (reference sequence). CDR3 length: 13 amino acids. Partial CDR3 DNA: TGTGCCAGCAGTATGATCTGGGGGTAT. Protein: CASSMIWGY. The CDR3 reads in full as CASSMIWGYEQYF.

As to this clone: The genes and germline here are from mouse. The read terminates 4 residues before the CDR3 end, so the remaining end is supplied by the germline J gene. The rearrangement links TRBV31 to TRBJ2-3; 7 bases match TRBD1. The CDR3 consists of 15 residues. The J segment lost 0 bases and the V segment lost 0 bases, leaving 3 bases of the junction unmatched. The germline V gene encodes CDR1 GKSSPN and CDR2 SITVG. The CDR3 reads CAWSLQGPSAETLYF. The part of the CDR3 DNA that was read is TGTGCCTGGAGTCTACAGGGGCCTAGTGCAGAA.

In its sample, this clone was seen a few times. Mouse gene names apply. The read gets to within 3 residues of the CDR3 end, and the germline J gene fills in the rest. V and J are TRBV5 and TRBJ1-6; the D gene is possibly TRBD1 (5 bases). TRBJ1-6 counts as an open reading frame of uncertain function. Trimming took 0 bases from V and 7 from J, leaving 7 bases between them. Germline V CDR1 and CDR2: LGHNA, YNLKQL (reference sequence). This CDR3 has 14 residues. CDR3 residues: CASSQDRQNSPLYF. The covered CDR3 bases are TGTGCCAGCAGCCAAGATCGACAGAATTCGCCC.

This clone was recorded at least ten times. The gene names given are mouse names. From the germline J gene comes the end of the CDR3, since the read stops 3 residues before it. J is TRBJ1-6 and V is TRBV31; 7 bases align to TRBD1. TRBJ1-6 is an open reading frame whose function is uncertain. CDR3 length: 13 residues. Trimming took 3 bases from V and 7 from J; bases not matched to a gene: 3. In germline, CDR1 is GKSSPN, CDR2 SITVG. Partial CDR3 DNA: TGTGCCTGGAGCCCCAGGGGGAATTCGCCC. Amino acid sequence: CAWSPRGNSP. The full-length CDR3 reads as CAWSPRGNSPLYF.

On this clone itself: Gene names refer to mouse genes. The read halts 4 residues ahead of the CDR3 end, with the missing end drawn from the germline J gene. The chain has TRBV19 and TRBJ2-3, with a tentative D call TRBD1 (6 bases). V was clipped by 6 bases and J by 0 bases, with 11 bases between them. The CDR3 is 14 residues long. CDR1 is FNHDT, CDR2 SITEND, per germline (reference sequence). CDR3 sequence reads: CASKRTDSAETLYF. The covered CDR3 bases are TGTGCCAGCAAACGGACAGATAGTGCAGAA.

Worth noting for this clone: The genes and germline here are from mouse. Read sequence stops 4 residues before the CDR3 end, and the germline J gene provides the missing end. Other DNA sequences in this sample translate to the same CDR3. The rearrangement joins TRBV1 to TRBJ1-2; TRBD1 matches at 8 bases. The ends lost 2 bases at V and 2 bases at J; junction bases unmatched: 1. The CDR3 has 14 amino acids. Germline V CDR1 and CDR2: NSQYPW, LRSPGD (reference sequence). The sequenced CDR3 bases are TGCACCTGCAGTGCAAACAGGGGGAACTCC. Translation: CTCSANRGNS. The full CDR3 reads CTCSANRGNSDYTF.

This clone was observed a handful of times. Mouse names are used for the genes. The CDR3 here is CTCSATGTGGDTQYF. The CDR3 bases that were read are TGCACCTGCAGTGCAACCGGGACAGGGGGGGAC. The chain joins TRBV1 to TRBJ2-5; TRBD1 agrees at 11 bases. The sequenced fragment ends 4 residues before the CDR3 boundary, so the rest is inferred from the germline J gene. The CDR3 spans 15 residues. Germline values: CDR1 NSQYPW, CDR2 LRSPGD (reference sequence).

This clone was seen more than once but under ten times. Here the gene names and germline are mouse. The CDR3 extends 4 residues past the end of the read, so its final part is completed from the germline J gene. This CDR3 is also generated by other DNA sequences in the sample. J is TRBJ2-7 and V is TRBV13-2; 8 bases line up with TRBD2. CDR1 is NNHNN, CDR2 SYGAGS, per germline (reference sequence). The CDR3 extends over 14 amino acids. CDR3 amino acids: CASGDVTGVYEQYF. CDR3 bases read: TGTGCCAGCGGTGATGTGACTGGGGTTTAT.

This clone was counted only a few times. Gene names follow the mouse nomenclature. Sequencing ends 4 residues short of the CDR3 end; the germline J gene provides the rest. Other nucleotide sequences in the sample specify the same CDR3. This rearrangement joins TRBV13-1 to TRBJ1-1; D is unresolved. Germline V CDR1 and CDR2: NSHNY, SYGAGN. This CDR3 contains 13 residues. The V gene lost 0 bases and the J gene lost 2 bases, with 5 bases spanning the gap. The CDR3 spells CASSDVLNTEVFF. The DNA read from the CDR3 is TGTGCCAGCAGTGATGTTCTCAACACA.

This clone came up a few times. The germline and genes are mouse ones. The CDR3 sequence: CASRSGGYAEQFF. CDR3 bases read: TGTGCCAGCAGGAGTGGGGGCTATGCT. This chain joins TRBV13-1 and TRBJ2-1, with a tentative D call TRBD2 (6 bases). The DNA ends 4 residues before the CDR3 does, and the rest of the CDR3 is filled in from the germline J gene. Per the germline V gene, CDR1 is NSHNY and CDR2 is SYGAGN. V was shortened by 5 bases and J by 3 bases, with 9 bases between the two germline ends. The CDR3 is 13 residues long.

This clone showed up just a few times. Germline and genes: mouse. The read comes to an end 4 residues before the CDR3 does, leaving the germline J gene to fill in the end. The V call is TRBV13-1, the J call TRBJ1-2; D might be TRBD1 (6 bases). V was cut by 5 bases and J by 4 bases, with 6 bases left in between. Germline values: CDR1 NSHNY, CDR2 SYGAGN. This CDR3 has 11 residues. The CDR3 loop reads CASRTGSDYTF. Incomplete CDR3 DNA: TGTGCCAGCAGGACAGGCTCC.

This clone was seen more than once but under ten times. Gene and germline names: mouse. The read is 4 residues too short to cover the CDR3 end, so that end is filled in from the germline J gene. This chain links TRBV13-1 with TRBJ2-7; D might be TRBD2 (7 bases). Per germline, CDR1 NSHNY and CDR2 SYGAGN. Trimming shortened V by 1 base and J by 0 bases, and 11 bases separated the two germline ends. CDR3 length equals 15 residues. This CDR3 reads CASSDWGAGSYEQYF. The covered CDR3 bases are TGTGCCAGCAGTGATTGGGGGGCCGGCTCCTAT.

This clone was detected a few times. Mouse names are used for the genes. The CDR3 DNA, read in part, is TGTGCCAGCACCTCACTGGGGTTTTCTAGTGCAGAA. It specifies CASTSLGFSSAE. The entire CDR3 is CASTSLGFSSAETLYF. The rearrangement uses TRBV19 and TRBJ2-3, with 7 bases lining up with TRBD2. Read data end 4 residues before the CDR3 end; the end is taken from the germline J gene. In germline, CDR1 is FNHDT, CDR2 SITEND (reference sequence). Unmatched junction bases numbered 10, after V lost 6 bases and J lost 0 bases. This CDR3 region has 16 residues. The entire variable domain, with the rest obtained from reference TRBV19 and TRBJ2-3, is as follows: GGIITQTPKFLIGQEGQKLTLKCQQNFNHDTMYWYRQDSGKGLRLIYYSITENDLQKGDLSEGYDASREKKSSFSLTVTSAQKNEMAVFLCASTSLGFSSAETLYFGSGTRLTVL.

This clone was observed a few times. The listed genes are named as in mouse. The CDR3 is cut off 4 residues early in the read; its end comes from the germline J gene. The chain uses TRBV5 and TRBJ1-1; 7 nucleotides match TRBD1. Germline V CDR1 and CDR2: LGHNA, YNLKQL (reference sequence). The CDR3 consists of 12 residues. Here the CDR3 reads CASSRQGGEVFF. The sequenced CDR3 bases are TGTGCCAGCAGCCGCCAGGGGGGA.

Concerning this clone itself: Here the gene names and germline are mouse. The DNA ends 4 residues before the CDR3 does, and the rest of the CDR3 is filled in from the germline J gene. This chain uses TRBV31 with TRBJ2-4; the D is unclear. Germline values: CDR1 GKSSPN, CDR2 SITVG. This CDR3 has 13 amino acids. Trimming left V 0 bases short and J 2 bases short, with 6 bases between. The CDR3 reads CAWSLQAQNTLYF. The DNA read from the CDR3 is TGTGCCTGGAGTCTCCAGGCTCAAAAC.

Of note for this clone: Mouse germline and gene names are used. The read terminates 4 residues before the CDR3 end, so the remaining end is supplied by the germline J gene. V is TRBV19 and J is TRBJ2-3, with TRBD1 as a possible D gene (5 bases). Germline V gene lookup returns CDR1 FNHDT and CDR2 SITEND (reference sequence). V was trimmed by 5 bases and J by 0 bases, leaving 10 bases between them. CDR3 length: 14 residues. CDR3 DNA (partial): TGTGCCAGCAGCCAAGACAGTAGTGCAGAA. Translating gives CASSQDSSAE. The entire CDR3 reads CASSQDSSAETLYF.

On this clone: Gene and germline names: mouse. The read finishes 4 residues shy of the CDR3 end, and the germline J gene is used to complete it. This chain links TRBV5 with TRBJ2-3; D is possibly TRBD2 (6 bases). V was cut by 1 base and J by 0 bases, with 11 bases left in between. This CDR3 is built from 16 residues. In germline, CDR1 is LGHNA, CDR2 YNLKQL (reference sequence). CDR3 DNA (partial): TGTGCCAGCAGCCAAGCTCTGGGGACTAGTGCAGAA. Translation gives CASSQALGTSAE. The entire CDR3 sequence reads CASSQALGTSAETLYF.

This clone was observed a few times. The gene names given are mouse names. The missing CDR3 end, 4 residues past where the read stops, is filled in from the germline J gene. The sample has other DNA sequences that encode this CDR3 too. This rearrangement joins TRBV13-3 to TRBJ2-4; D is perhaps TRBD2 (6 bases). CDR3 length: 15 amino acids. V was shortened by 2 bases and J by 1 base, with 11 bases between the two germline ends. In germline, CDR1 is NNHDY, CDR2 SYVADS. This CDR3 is CASSEIRGGQNTLYF. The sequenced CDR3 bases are TGTGCCAGCAGTGAAATCCGGGGGGGTCAAAAC. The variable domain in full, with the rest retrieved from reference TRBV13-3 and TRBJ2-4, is EAAVTQSPRSKVAVTGGKVTLSCHQTNNHDYMYWYRQDTGHGLRLIHYSYVADSTEKGDIPDGYKASRPSQENFSLILELASLSQTAVYFCASSEIRGGQNTLYFGAGTRLSVL.

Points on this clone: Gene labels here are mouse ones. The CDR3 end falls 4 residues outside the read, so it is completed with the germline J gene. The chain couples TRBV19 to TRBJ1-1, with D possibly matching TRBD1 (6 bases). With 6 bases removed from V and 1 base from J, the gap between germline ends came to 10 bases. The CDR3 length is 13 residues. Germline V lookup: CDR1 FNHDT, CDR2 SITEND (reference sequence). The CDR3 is CASTQGRNTEVFF. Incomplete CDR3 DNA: TGTGCCAGCACCCAGGGGAGGAACACA. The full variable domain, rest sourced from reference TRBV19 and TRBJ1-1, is GGIITQTPKFLIGQEGQKLTLKCQQNFNHDTMYWYRQDSGKGLRLIYYSITENDLQKGDLSEGYDASREKKSSFSLTVTSAQKNEMAVFLCASTQGRNTEVFFGKGTRLTVV.

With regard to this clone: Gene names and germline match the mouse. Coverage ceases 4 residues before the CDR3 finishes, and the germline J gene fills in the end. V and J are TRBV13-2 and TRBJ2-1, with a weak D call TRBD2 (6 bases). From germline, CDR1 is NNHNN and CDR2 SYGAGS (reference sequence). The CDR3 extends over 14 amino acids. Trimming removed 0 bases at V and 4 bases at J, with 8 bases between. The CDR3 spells CASGDALGYAEQFF. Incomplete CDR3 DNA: TGTGCCAGCGGTGATGCCCTGGGGTATGCT.

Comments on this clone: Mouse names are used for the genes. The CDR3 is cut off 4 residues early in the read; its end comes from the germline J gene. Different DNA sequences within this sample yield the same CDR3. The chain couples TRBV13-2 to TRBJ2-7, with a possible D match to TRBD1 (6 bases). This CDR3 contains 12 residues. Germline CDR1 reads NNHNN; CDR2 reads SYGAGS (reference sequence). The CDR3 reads CASGDRGDEQYF. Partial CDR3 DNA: TGTGCCAGCGGTGACAGGGGTGAT.

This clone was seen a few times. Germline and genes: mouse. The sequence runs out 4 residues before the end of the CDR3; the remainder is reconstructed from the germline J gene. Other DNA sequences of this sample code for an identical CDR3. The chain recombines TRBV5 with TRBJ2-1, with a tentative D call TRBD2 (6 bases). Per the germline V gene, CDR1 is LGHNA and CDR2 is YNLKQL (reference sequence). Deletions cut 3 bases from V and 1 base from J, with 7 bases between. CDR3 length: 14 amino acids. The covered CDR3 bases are TGTGCCAGCAGCCATTGGGGGAACTATGCT. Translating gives CASSHWGNYA. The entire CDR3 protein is CASSHWGNYAEQFF.

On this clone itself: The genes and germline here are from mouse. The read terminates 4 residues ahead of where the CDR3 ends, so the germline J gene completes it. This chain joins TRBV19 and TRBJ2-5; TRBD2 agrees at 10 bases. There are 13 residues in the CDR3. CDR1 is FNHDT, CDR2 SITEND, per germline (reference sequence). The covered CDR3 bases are TGTGCCAGCAGCTGGGACTGGGGTGAC. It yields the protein CASSWDWGD. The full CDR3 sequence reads CASSWDWGDTQYF.

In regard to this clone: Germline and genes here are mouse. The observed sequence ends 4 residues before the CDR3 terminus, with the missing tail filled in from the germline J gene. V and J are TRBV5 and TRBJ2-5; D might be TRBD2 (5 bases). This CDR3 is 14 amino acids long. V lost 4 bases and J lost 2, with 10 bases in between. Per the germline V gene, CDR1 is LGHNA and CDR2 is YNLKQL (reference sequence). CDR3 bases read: TGTGCCAGCAGCCTGGGGATGGGCCAAGAC. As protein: CASSLGMGQD. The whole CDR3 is CASSLGMGQDTQYF.